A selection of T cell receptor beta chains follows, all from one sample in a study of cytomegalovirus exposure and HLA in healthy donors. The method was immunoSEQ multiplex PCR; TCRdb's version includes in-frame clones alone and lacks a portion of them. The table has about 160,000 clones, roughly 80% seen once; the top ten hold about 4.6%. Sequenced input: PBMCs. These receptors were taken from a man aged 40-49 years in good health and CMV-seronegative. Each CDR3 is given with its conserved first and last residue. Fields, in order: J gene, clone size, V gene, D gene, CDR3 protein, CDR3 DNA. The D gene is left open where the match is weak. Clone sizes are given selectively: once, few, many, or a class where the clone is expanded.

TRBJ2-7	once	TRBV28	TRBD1	CASSLTGDGSEQYF	TGTGCCAGCAGCCTAACAGGGGATGGGTCTGAGCAGTACTTC
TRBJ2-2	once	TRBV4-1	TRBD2	CASSQVVRRRGGLTGELFF	TGCGCCAGCAGCCAAGTGGTCCGGCGGCGGGGGGGCTTGACCGGGGAGCTGTTTTTT
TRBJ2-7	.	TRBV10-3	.	CAILDGASYEQYF	TGTGCCATCTTGGATGGGGCTTCCTACGAGCAGTACTTC
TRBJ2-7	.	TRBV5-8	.	CASSLAMDRAYEQYF	TGTGCCAGCAGCTTGGCCATGGACAGAGCCTACGAGCAGTACTTC
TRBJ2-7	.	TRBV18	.	CASSPPMASYEQYF	TGTGCCAGCTCACCACCGATGGCCAGCTACGAGCAGTACTTC
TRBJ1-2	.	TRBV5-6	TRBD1	CASSPTGGRYDYTF	TGTGCCAGCAGCCCGACAGGGGGCCGTTATGACTACACCTTC
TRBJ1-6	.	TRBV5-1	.	CASSLDGRVGSPLHF	TGCGCCAGCAGCTTGGATGGCAGGGTAGGGTCACCCCTCCACTTT
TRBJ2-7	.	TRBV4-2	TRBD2	CASSQGLAGYEQYF	TGTGCCAGCAGCCAGGGACTAGCGGGGTACGAGCAGTACTTC
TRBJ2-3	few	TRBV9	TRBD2	CASSTRLAEDTQYF	TGTGCCAGCAGCACGCGACTAGCGGAGGATACGCAGTATTTT
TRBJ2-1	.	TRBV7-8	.	CASSRGPPYNEQFF	TGTGCCAGCAGCCGTGGGCCCCCTTACAATGAGCAGTTCTTC